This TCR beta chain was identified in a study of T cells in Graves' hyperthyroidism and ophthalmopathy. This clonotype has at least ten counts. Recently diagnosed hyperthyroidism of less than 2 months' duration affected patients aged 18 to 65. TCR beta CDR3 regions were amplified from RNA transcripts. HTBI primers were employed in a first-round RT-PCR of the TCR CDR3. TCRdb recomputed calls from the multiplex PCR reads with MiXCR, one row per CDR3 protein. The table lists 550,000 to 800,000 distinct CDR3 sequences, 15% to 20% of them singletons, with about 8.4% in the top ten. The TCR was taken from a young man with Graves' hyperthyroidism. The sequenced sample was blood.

Written as DNA, the CDR3 is TGTGCCAGCAGCTTTCCGGGACTAGCGGATGAGCAGTTCTTC. Protein: CASSFPGLADEQFF. The rearrangement joins TRBV7-2 to TRBJ2-1; TRBD2 matches at 11 bases. V lost 3 bases to trimming and J lost 8 bases; unmatched junction nucleotides: 3. CDR3 size: 14 residues. Germline V gives CDR1 SGHTA, CDR2 FQGNSA.